This passage covers 27 T cell receptor beta chains from one sample sequenced in a study of OX40 agonist ivuxolimab in advanced cancers. TCRdb's copy holds only in-frame clones and misses some; the assay was immunoSEQ multiplex PCR. This sample yields more than 50,000 clones, of which roughly nine tenths are seen a single time; 2% to 2.5% belongs to the top ten. The material was CD4+ or CD8+ T cells sorted from blood, obtained in a trial of the OX40 agonist ivuxolimab. Receptors originate from an adult with an advanced solid tumor such as melanoma, head and neck, liver or kidney cancer.

This clone was counted only a few times. The chain has TRBV5-1 and TRBJ2-1; D gene uncertain. The V gene lost 0 bases and the J gene lost 7 bases, with 11 bases spanning the gap. Germline loops: CDR1 SGHRS, CDR2 YFSETQ. The CDR3 has 14 amino acids. CDR3 coding DNA: TGCGCCAGCAGCTTGGAGGGCCCGAGGAATGAGCAGTTCTTC. Translated, it gives CASSLEGPRNEQFF.

The chain has TRBV14 and TRBJ2-3; D is perhaps TRBD2 (7 bases). The CDR3 has 14 residues. V gave up 7 bases and J gave up 4 bases, with 15 bases separating them. Germline assignment: CDR1 SGHDN and CDR2 FVKESK. The CDR3 DNA reads as TGTGCCAGCACACCCGGGGGGCAGGCAGATACGCAGTATTTT. Translating it yields CASTPGGQADTQYF.

The V and J genes are TRBV7-2 and TRBJ2-7; D may be TRBD1 or TRBD2 (6 bases each). This CDR3 spans 15 amino acids. Per germline, CDR1 SGHTA and CDR2 FQGNSA. V lost 5 bases, J lost 3 bases, and 17 bases lay in between. The CDR3 nucleotides read TGTGCCAGCAGCGGGGCGTGGGGGGCGGGCTACGAGCAGTACTTC. Encoded protein: CASSGAWGAGYEQYF.

The genes are TRBV18 and TRBJ1-1; 8 nucleotides line up with TRBD1. Germline CDR1 is KGHSH and CDR2 is LQKENI. The CDR3 sequence is 16 residues long. V lost 3 bases, J lost 1 base, and 7 bases stayed unmatched. DNA of the CDR3: TGTGCCAGCTCACCCGGACAGGGAAAAAGGAACACTGAAGCTTTCTTT. Translation: CASSPGQGKRNTEAFF.

The chain combines TRBV6-5 with TRBJ1-5, with D hard to call. The germline V gene has CDR1 MNHEY and CDR2 SVGAGI. There are 13 residues in the CDR3. Trimming removed 6 bases at V and 4 bases at J, with 10 bases between. The CDR3 DNA reads TGTGCCAGCAGACCCACTTCAAATCAGCCCCAGCATTTT. It codes for CASRPTSNQPQHF.

The chain recombines TRBV30 with TRBJ1-6, with D possibly being TRBD1 (5 bases). The V gene lost 4 bases and the J gene lost 1 base, with 17 bases spanning the gap. In germline, CDR1 is GTSNPN, CDR2 SVGIG (reference sequence). CDR3 length equals 17 residues. CDR3 residues: CAWNQGSIGSYNSPLHF. The CDR3 bases are TGTGCCTGGAACCAGGGCTCAATTGGTTCCTATAATTCACCCCTCCACTTT.

Only a few counts were recorded for this clone. V and J are TRBV2 and TRBJ1-2; perhaps TRBD1 as D (6 bases). V was pared by 3 bases and J by 6 bases, with 11 bases between. The CDR3 has 13 residues. CDR1 is SNHLY and CDR2 is FYNNEI in the germline V gene. DNA of the CDR3: TGTGCCAGCAGTGAGGGGGACAACAATGGCTACACCTTC. Its protein is CASSEGDNNGYTF.

This chain links TRBV19 with TRBJ2-3, with D uncertain. The CDR3 consists of 16 residues. Looked up from germline, CDR1 is LNHDA and CDR2 is SQIVND (reference sequence). V was cut by 1 base and J by 2 bases, with 13 bases left in between. CDR3 sequence: CASSIAPGLSTDTQYF. The CDR3, as DNA: TGTGCCAGTAGTATAGCCCCAGGCCTTTCCACAGATACGCAGTATTTT.

This chain uses TRBV4-1 with TRBJ1-4; 7 positions agree with TRBD1. Germline CDR1 reads MGHRA; CDR2 reads YSYEKL. The CDR3 runs 15 residues. The J segment lost 0 bases and the V segment lost 4 bases, leaving 2 bases of the junction unmatched. CDR3 in DNA: TGCGCCAGCAGCCCCCAGGGGGCAACTAATGAAAAACTGTTTTTT. Protein sequence: CASSPQGATNEKLFF.

This rearrangement joins TRBV27 to TRBJ2-2; 7 bases fit TRBD1. The CDR3 loop spans 16 amino acids. The J segment lost 4 bases and the V segment lost 0 bases, leaving 5 bases of the junction unmatched. Germline values: CDR1 MNHEY, CDR2 SMNVEV (reference sequence). CDR3 sequence (DNA): TGTGCCAGCAGTTTATCATCCGGGACAGTCACCGGGGAGCTGTTTTTT. Protein product: CASSLSSGTVTGELFF.

The chain recombines TRBV20-1 with TRBJ2-5, with D possibly matching TRBD2 (6 bases). CDR3 length: 11 residues. Germline lookup yields CDR1 DFQATT and CDR2 SNEGSKA (reference sequence). Trimming cost V 7 bases and J 1 base, with 7 bases left between them. The DNA of the CDR3 is TGCAGTGGGGGGGTCCAAGAGACCCAGTACTTC. This gives the protein CSGGVQETQYF.

This sequence joins TRBV2 and TRBJ1-1; the D is unclear. The germline V gene has CDR1 SNHLY and CDR2 FYNNEI. There are 14 residues in the CDR3. Deletions cut 6 bases from V and 0 bases from J, with 11 bases between. The CDR3 DNA reads TGTGCCAGCAGGAAAATTTCCATGAACACTGAAGCTTTCTTT. As protein: CASRKISMNTEAFF. The full variable domain, its missing parts supplied by reference TRBV2 and TRBJ1-1, is EPEVTQTPSHQVTQMGQEVILRCVPISNHLYFYWYRQILGQKVEFLVSFYNNEISEKSEIFDDQFSVERPDGSNFTLKIRSTKLEDSAMYFCASRKISMNTEAFFGQGTRLTVV.

The rearrangement joins TRBV19 to TRBJ1-2, with unresolved D. Germline CDR1 LNHDA, CDR2 SQIVND (reference sequence). The CDR3 is made up of 13 amino acids. The V and J ends lost 2 bases and 7 bases respectively, with 11 bases between them. DNA for the CDR3: TGTGCCAGTAGTATATTGTCACAAAGTGGCTACACCTTC. This sequence encodes CASSILSQSGYTF.

The rearrangement links TRBV5-5 to TRBJ1-2; D might be TRBD1 (6 bases). Germline CDR1 is SGHKS and CDR2 is YYEKEE (reference sequence). V shed 0 bases and J shed 3 bases, with 9 bases lying between them. The CDR3 contains 14 residues. Here the CDR3 reads CASSLGQGHYGYTF. CDR3 DNA sequence: TGTGCCAGCAGCTTGGGGCAGGGGCACTATGGCTACACCTTC.

J is TRBJ1-1 and V is TRBV12-5; 7 bases agree with TRBD1. There are 22 residues in the CDR3. V gave up 0 bases and J gave up 0 bases; unmatched junction bases: 22. Per germline, CDR1 LGHNT and CDR2 FRNRAP. The CDR3 region is CASGLVLGGGSNNRALNTEAFF. As DNA, the CDR3 is TGTGCTAGTGGTTTGGTCTTAGGGGGCGGCAGTAACAATAGGGCGTTGAACACTGAAGCTTTCTTT. The full variable domain, with the rest looked up from reference TRBV12-5 and TRBJ1-1, is DARVTQTPRHKVTEMGQEVTMRCQPILGHNTVFWYRQTMMQGLELLAYFRNRAPLDDSGMPKDRFSAEMPDATLATLKIQPSEPRDSAVYFCASGLVLGGGSNNRALNTEAFFGQGTRLTVV.

This clone was detected only once. The rearrangement links TRBV28 to TRBJ2-2; the D is unclear. Between the trimmed V and J ends, which lost 3 bases and 1 base, there was a span of 9 bases. This CDR3 has 15 amino acids. Germline CDR1 reads MDHEN; CDR2 reads SYDVKM. The DNA of the CDR3 is TGTGCCAGCAGTTTCGATCTCGGGAACACCGGGGAGCTGTTTTTT. Amino acid sequence: CASSFDLGNTGELFF.

The chain carries TRBV2 and TRBJ1-5, with unresolved D. The CDR3 totals 14 residues. Trimming cost V 7 bases and J 0 bases, with 10 bases left between them. CDR1 and CDR2 (germline): SNHLY, FYNNEI. Written as DNA, the CDR3 is TGTGCCAGCATGGCGACAATTAGCAATCAGCCCCAGCATTTT. Its translation: CASMATISNQPQHF.

The chain combines TRBV4-1 with TRBJ2-7; 9 bases align to TRBD2. The CDR3 length is 19 residues. The V segment lost 4 bases and the J segment 0 bases; nucleotides outside the gene matches: 16. Germline V gene lookup returns CDR1 MGHRA and CDR2 YSYEKL. CDR3 DNA sequence: TGCGCCAGCAGCCGATCCTCGAATAGCGGGGGTTCAAACTCCTACGAGCAGTACTTC. Translated, it gives CASSRSSNSGGSNSYEQYF.

V gene TRBV5-4 combines with J gene TRBJ2-6; 8 bases line up with TRBD1. There are 19 residues in the CDR3. Trimming at V came to 6 bases and at J to 0 bases, leaving 14 bases not matched to a gene. Germline CDR1 and CDR2: SGHNT and YYREEE (reference sequence). The CDR3 sequence is CASTTPGTGHNSGANVLTF. Here the CDR3 DNA reads TGTGCCAGCACGACACCCGGGACAGGCCATAACTCTGGGGCCAACGTCCTGACTTTC.

The chain joins TRBV2 to TRBJ2-5, with 7 bases lining up with TRBD1. The V and J ends lost 6 bases and 4 bases, in that order; junction bases with no gene match: 5. There are 13 residues in the CDR3. CDR1 SNHLY and CDR2 FYNNEI come from the germline V gene. CDR3 loop: CASSGDSLETQYF. CDR3 DNA: TGTGCCAGCAGCGGGGACAGCTTAGAGACCCAGTACTTC.

CDR3 residues: CASSDGFNYGYTF. The DNA of the CDR3 is TGTGCCAGCAGTGACGGGTTCAACTATGGCTACACCTTC. The chain is built from TRBV6-4 and TRBJ1-2; the D is unclear. Germline V gives CDR1 MRHNA, CDR2 SNTAGT. V was pared by 2 bases and J by 2 bases, with 6 bases between. The CDR3 is 13 amino acids.

The genes are TRBV9 and TRBJ2-1, with 9 bases fitting TRBD1. Trimming removed 5 bases from V and 5 bases from J; junction bases left unmatched: 8. Germline V gene sequence: CDR1 SGDLS, CDR2 YYNGEE. This CDR3 region has 15 residues. For the CDR3, the DNA is TGTGCCAGCAGGATGGGACAGGGAGACCACAATGAGCAGTTCTTC. It encodes CASRMGQGDHNEQFF.

The rearrangement joins TRBV5-1 to TRBJ2-3; D not resolved. This CDR3 is 12 amino acids long. Germline V CDR1 and CDR2: SGHRS, YFSETQ. The germline V and J ends were trimmed by 1 base and 7 bases, with 7 bases remaining between them. CDR3 DNA: TGCGCCAGCAGCTTGCCCTCGAATACGCAGTATTTT. Residues: CASSLPSNTQYF.

The genes are TRBV7-9 and TRBJ1-5; 7 bases are a match to TRBD1. The CDR3 is made up of 17 amino acids. V lost 1 base, J lost 3 bases, and 9 bases stayed unmatched. Per germline, CDR1 SEHNR and CDR2 FQNEAQ (reference sequence). The CDR3 is CASSLDFTGANNQPQHF. CDR3 nucleotide sequence: TGTGCCAGCAGCTTAGATTTTACAGGGGCCAACAATCAGCCCCAGCATTTT.

The chain uses TRBV7-2 and TRBJ2-7, with 8 nucleotides matching TRBD2. Germline loops: CDR1 SGHTA, CDR2 FQGNSA. Trimming took 1 base from V and 7 from J; bases not matched to a gene: 9. There are 15 residues in the CDR3. DNA for the CDR3: TGTGCCAGCAGCTTAGTAGGACTAGCCCTCGGGGAGCAGTACTTC. This sequence encodes CASSLVGLALGEQYF.

This rearrangement joins TRBV11-2 to TRBJ2-7; TRBD2 might be the D (6 bases). The CDR3 totals 14 residues. Germline CDR1 reads SGHAT; CDR2 reads FQNNGV. V was trimmed by 4 bases and J by 0 bases, leaving 10 bases between them. This CDR3 reads CASSSGLNSYEQYF. In DNA, the CDR3 is TGTGCCAGCAGCTCGGGACTCAACTCCTACGAGCAGTACTTC.

The chain uses TRBV28 and TRBJ1-3; D is perhaps TRBD1 (6 bases). The CDR3 runs 16 residues. Per germline, CDR1 MDHEN and CDR2 SYDVKM. V was cut by 2 bases and J by 0 bases, with 11 bases left in between. The CDR3 loop reads CASSLGGAISGNTIYF. CDR3 coding DNA: TGTGCCAGCAGTTTAGGGGGGGCAATCTCTGGAAACACCATATATTTT.